Listed here is a single TCR beta chain. This record comes from a study of blood T cell repertoires in COVID-19. Sequencing was performed with immunoSEQ multiplex PCR; in TCRdb, only in-frame clones are kept and a portion is missing. Here the sample spans around 310,000 clones, approximately 90% being singletons. The sequenced sample consisted of peripheral blood. The receptor comes from a woman aged 55 to 70 with acute or convalescent COVID-19.

The CDR3 nucleotides read TGTGCCAGCAGTAGAACAGGGATGAGGGCGGAGACCCAGTACTTC. Translating gives CASSRTGMRAETQYF. The V gene is TRBV28, the J gene TRBJ2-5; D may be TRBD1 (6 bases). Between the trimmed V and J ends, which lost 5 bases and 5 bases, there was a span of 18 bases. This CDR3 region has 15 residues. Germline V gene data show CDR1 as MDHEN and CDR2 as SYDVKM.